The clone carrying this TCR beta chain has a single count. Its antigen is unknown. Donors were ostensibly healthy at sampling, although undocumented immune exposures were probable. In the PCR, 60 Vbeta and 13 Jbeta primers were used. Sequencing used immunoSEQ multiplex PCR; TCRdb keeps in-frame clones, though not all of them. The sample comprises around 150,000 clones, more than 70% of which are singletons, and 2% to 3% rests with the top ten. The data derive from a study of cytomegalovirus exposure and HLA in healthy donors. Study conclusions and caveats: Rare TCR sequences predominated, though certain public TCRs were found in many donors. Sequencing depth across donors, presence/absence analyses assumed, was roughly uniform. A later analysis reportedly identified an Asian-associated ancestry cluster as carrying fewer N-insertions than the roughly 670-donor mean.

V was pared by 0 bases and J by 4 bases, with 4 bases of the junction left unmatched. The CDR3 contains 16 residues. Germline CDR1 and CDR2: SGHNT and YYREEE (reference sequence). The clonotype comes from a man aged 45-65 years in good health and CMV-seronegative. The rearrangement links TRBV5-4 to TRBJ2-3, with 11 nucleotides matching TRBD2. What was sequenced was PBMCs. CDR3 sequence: CASSLVLAGASDTQYF. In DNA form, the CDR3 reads TGTGCCAGCAGCTTGGTACTAGCGGGGGCCTCAGATACGCAGTATTTT.